A selection of T cell receptor beta chains follows, all from one sample in a study of TIL therapy for anti-PD-1-resistant metastatic lung cancer. Profiling relied on immunoSEQ multiplex PCR, and the TCRdb table lists in-frame clones only, not all of them. The profile shows tens of thousands of clones, around 79% of them singletons. This specimen consisted of blood, obtained at baseline. These receptors were taken from a woman aged 30 to 85 with non-small cell lung cancer. Both conserved end residues are part of each CDR3. The D gene is left open where the match is weak. Clone size is not always given. Where it is, it says once, few, many or a class for expanded clones.

clone_size j_call v_call d_call cdr3_nt cdr3_aa
NA TRBJ1-6 TRBV4-1 NA TGCGCCAGCAGCCAAGCCCCAAATAATTCACCCCTCCACTTT CASSQAPNNSPLHF
NA TRBJ2-3 TRBV10-2 NA TGCGCCAGCAGATCAACGACAGGGACTAGCACAGATACGCAGTATTTT CASRSTTGTSTDTQYF
NA TRBJ1-4 TRBV6-5 TRBD1 TGTGCCAGCAGTTTGGGACAGCCGAATGAAAAACTGTTTTTT CASSLGQPNEKLFF
NA TRBJ2-7 TRBV7-8 NA TGTGCCAGCAGCTTCTCCTACGAGCAGTACTTC CASSFSYEQYF
NA TRBJ2-3 TRBV7-2 NA TGTGCCAGCAGCTCGTATCGTCGCACAGATACGCAGTATTTT CASSSYRRTDTQYF
once TRBJ2-1 TRBV4-1 TRBD2 TGCGCCAGCAGCCCTCTAGCGGGGGGGCATAATGAGCAGTTCTTC CASSPLAGGHNEQFF
NA TRBJ2-5 TRBV6-5 NA TGTGCCAGCAGTTACCGGGGGCGGGAGACCCAGTACTTC CASSYRGRETQYF
NA TRBJ2-5 TRBV28 NA TGTGCCAGCAGCTCCATCCGACACCTCATACCACAAGAGACCCAGTACTTC CASSSIRHLIPQETQYF
NA TRBJ1-1 TRBV5-1 NA TGCGCCAGCAGCTTGGCACCGCCCGGTGACGGTGAAGCTTTCTTT CASSLAPPGDGEAFF
NA TRBJ1-4 TRBV6-5 TRBD1 TGTGCCAGCAGTTTGGACAGGGGGCGGTTTAATGAAAAACTGTTTTTT CASSLDRGRFNEKLFF
NA TRBJ1-2 TRBV18 TRBD1 TGTGCCAGCTCACCACCGATAGACAGGGGGCAAGGCTACACCTTC CASSPPIDRGQGYTF
NA TRBJ1-5 TRBV28 NA TGTGCCAGCAGTTTATATTCCACCGGGGGGAGGCCCCAGCATTTT CASSLYSTGGRPQHF
NA TRBJ2-7 TRBV5-1 TRBD1 TGCGCCAGCTGCCGGGACAGGGGCTACGAGCAGTACTTC CASCRDRGYEQYF
NA TRBJ2-1 TRBV6-1 NA TGTGCCAGCAGGGACCTGAATGAGCAGTTCTTC CASRDLNEQFF
NA TRBJ1-2 TRBV6-5 NA TGTGCCAGCAGTTACAGTGGGTACAGGTATGGCTACACCTTC CASSYSGYRYGYTF
NA TRBJ1-3 TRBV7-2 NA TGTGCCAGCAGCTTAGTAAGCTCTGGAAACACCATATATTTT CASSLVSSGNTIYF
NA TRBJ1-4 TRBV2 NA TGTGCCAGCAGTGACGGGGGCGTAAATGAAAAACTGTTTTTT CASSDGGVNEKLFF
NA TRBJ2-5 TRBV7-7 NA TGTGCCAGCAGCCGTACGGGTGGAGTAGGGGAGACCCAGTACTTC CASSRTGGVGETQYF
NA TRBJ2-7 TRBV6-5 TRBD1 TGTGCCAGCAGTTACTCAGGGACAGAGTCCTACGAGCAGTACTTC CASSYSGTESYEQYF
NA TRBJ1-5 TRBV4-3 TRBD1 TGCGCCAGCAGCCTGACAGGGGGCAATCAGCCCCAGCATTTT CASSLTGGNQPQHF
NA TRBJ1-5 TRBV6-1 NA TGTGCCAGCACAGGGGCGAGCAATCAGCCCCAGCATTTT CASTGASNQPQHF
NA TRBJ2-3 TRBV7-2 TRBD2 TGTGCCAGCAGCTTAGATGGTAGCGGGAGAGCAGATACGCAGTATTTT CASSLDGSGRADTQYF
few TRBJ1-2 TRBV27 TRBD1 TGTGCCAGCAGTTTTAGCTTCCCATCGTCCGGGACAGGGTATTCGGCTAACTATGGCTACACCTTC CASSFSFPSSGTGYSANYGYTF
NA TRBJ2-1 TRBV28 NA TGTGCCAGCAGTTTGTCGGCCAACACTTACAATGAGCAGTTCTTC CASSLSANTYNEQFF
NA TRBJ2-6 TRBV27 NA TGTGCCAGCAGTTTAAGGCAGGGTGGGGCCAACGTCCTGACTTTC CASSLRQGGANVLTF
NA TRBJ2-7 TRBV28 NA TGTGCCAGCGACCGGGACGGTCCCTACGAGCAGTACTTC CASDRDGPYEQYF
NA TRBJ1-1 TRBV7-9 NA TGTGCCAGCAGCGTGTCCCATGCGGACACTGAAGCTTTCTTT CASSVSHADTEAFF
few TRBJ2-7 TRBV6-1 NA TGTGCCAGCAGTGAAGCGCCGACAGCTCGCGAGCAGTACTTC CASSEAPTAREQYF
few TRBJ1-2 TRBV6-5 TRBD1 TGTGCTTGCGGGACAGTCTATGGCTACACCTTC CACGTVYGYTF
NA TRBJ1-2 TRBV2 NA TGTGCCAGCAGTGAGGGCAGGATCTATGGCTACACCTTC CASSEGRIYGYTF
NA TRBJ1-1 TRBV19 TRBD1 TGTGCCAGCCGAGGACAGGCGAACACTGAAGCTTTCTTT CASRGQANTEAFF
NA TRBJ1-2 TRBV6-6 NA TGTGCCAGCAGCTTAGGACAGAACTATGGCTACACCTTC CASSLGQNYGYTF
NA TRBJ1-1 TRBV27 TRBD1 TGTGCCAGCAGCTCGGGACAGGGGAACACTGAAGCTTTCTTT CASSSGQGNTEAFF
once TRBJ2-3 TRBV10-1 NA TGCGCCACCCAGGGGGAGCGCGGCGGGAGGAGCACAGATACGCAGTATTTT CATQGERGGRSTDTQYF
NA TRBJ2-7 TRBV7-9 TRBD1 TGTGCCAGCAGCGTGGGACAGGGGATCCACGAGCAGTACTTC CASSVGQGIHEQYF
NA TRBJ1-1 TRBV7-9 TRBD1 TGTGCCAGCAGCGAGAGGGGACAGACGAACACTGAAGCTTTCTTT CASSERGQTNTEAFF
NA TRBJ1-4 TRBV10-3 NA TGTGCCATCAGGGGACGACTAGATGAAAAACTGTTTTTT CAIRGRLDEKLFF
NA TRBJ1-4 TRBV7-9 TRBD1 TGTGCCAGCAGCCTCAGGACAGGGTCTAATGAAAAACTGTTTTTT CASSLRTGSNEKLFF
NA TRBJ2-7 TRBV6-5 NA TGTGCCAGCACCCTAGCGCCGACCTACGAGCAGTACTTC CASTLAPTYEQYF
NA TRBJ1-5 TRBV2 TRBD1 TGTGCCAGCAGGCCCGGGACAGGGTTTCAGCCCCAGCATTTT CASRPGTGFQPQHF
NA TRBJ2-1 TRBV5-8 NA TGTGCCAGCAGCTCCGGGATTTCACGAAATTCCAATGAGCAGTTCTTC CASSSGISRNSNEQFF
NA TRBJ1-2 TRBV19 NA TGTGCCAGTAGTATACGGAACTATGGCTACACCTTC CASSIRNYGYTF
few TRBJ2-6 TRBV10-3 TRBD1 TGTGCCATCAGTGACCTAGACAGGGGGCCTGGGGCCAACGTCCTGACTTTC CAISDLDRGPGANVLTF
NA TRBJ2-1 TRBV7-8 NA TGTGCCAGCAGCTTGATGGGGACCAGCGTCGTCGATGAGCAGTTCTTC CASSLMGTSVVDEQFF
NA TRBJ1-1 TRBV7-8 NA TGTGCCAGCAGCTTAGCATCCCTGAGGGACACTGAAGCTTTCTTT CASSLASLRDTEAFF
NA TRBJ1-1 TRBV10-3 NA TGTGCCATCAGTGAGTCATCGGGCCTCGGGATGAACACTGAAGCTTTCTTT CAISESSGLGMNTEAFF
once TRBJ1-5 TRBV5-1 NA TGCGCCAGCAGCTTAACAGGGAGCAATCAGCCCCAGCATTTT CASSLTGSNQPQHF
NA TRBJ2-3 TRBV27 TRBD2 TGTGCCAGCAGTTTTCTCCTGACTAGCGTCCTTCGTGGCACAGATACGCAGTATTTT CASSFLLTSVLRGTDTQYF
few TRBJ1-1 TRBV7-9 TRBD1 TGTGCCAGCAGCACCTCGGGACAGGGGATGAACACTGAAGCTTTCTTT CASSTSGQGMNTEAFF
NA TRBJ2-2 TRBV11-2 NA TGTGCCAGCAGCTTAGGGGGGCGGGGATCGAACACCGGGGAGCTGTTTTTT CASSLGGRGSNTGELFF
NA TRBJ1-2 TRBV19 TRBD1 TGTGCCAGTAGTATCCACCGGGACAGTGGATTTAACTATGGCTACACCTTC CASSIHRDSGFNYGYTF
NA TRBJ2-7 TRBV6-6 NA TGTGCCAGCAGTCTATTTGACAGCTACGAGCAGTACTTC CASSLFDSYEQYF
NA TRBJ2-2 TRBV7-2 NA TGTGCCAGCAGCTTAAACCGCGGGGAGCTGTTTTTT CASSLNRGELFF
NA TRBJ2-3 TRBV19 TRBD2 TGTGCCAGTAGGGGCGGGAGCTCAGCAGATACGCAGTATTTT CASRGGSSADTQYF
NA TRBJ1-3 TRBV4-1 NA TGTGCCAGCAGCCAAGGTAGAGGGAACTCTGGAAACACCATATATTTT CASSQGRGNSGNTIYF
NA TRBJ2-5 TRBV7-9 NA TGTGCCAGCAGTACTTCTCGGGGGCGGAAGGAGACCCAGTACTTC CASSTSRGRKETQYF
NA TRBJ2-1 TRBV19 TRBD1 TGTGCCAGTCTCGGACAGGGGGCGTACAATGAGCAGTTCTTC CASLGQGAYNEQFF
NA TRBJ2-7 TRBV5-4 NA TGTGCCAGCAGCCTCGAGATGACAGACACCGAGCAGTACTTC CASSLEMTDTEQYF